The text below deals with one T cell receptor (beta chain). The data stem from a study of blood T cell repertoires in COVID-19. About the study: Nucleic acid was either cDNA or gDNA, and it came from T cells, B-cell-depleted T cells, or PBMCs.

The assay was immunoSEQ multiplex PCR, and TCRdb's table has in-frame clones only and misses some. The sample has just over 200,000 clones; just over 85% are singletons. The CDR3 is made up of 18 amino acids. CDR1 is LGHNA and CDR2 is YSLEER in the germline V gene. V lost 0 bases to trimming and J lost 0 bases, with 14 bases between them. The V call is TRBV4-3, the J call TRBJ2-2; a possible D gene is TRBD1 (5 bases). The sample was peripheral blood. The clonotype comes from a man older than 75 with acute or convalescent COVID-19. The chain's CDR3 is CASSQEDLGHTNTGELFF. CDR3 in DNA: TGCGCCAGCAGCCAAGAGGATCTAGGACATACGAACACCGGGGAGCTGTTTTTT.